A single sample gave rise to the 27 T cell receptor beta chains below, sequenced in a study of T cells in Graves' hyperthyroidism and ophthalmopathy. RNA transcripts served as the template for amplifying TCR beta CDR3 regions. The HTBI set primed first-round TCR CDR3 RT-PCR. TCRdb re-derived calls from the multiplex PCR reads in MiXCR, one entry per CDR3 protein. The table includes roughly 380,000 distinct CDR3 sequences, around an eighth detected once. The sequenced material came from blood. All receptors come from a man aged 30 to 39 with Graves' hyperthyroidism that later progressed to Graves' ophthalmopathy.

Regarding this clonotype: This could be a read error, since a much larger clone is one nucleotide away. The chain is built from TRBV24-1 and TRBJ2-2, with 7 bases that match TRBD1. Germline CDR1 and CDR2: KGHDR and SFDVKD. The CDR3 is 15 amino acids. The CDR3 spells CATSAPGGFAGELLF. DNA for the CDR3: TGTGCCACCAGTGCGCCAGGGGGATTCGCCGGGGAGCTGCTTTTT.

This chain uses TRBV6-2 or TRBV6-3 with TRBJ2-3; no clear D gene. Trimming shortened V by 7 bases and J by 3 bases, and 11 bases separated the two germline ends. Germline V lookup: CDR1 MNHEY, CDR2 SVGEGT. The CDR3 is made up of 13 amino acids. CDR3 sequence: CASTVVPTDTQYF. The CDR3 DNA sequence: TGTGCCAGCACGGTGGTACCGACAGATACGCAGTATTTT.

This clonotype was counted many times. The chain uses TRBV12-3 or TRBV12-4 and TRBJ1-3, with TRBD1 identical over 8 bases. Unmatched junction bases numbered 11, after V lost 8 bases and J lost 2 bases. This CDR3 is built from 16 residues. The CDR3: CASGRTTGATGNTIYF. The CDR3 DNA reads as TGTGCCAGCGGAAGGACGACAGGGGCAACTGGAAACACCATATATTTT.

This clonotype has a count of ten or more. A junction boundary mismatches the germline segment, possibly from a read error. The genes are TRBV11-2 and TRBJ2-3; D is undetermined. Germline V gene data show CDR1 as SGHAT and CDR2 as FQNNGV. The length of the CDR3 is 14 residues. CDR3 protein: CASSLVARGDTQYF. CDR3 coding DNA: TGTGCCAGCAGCTTAGTGGCCCGAGGAGATACACAGTATTTT.

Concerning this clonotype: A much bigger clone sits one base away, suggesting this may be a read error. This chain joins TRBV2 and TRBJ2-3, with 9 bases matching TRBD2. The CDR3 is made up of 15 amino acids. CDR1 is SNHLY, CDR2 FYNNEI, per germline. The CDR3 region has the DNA TGTGCCAGCAGTCCGACTAGCGGAAGCAAAGATACGCAGTATTTT. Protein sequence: CASSPTSGSKDTQYF.

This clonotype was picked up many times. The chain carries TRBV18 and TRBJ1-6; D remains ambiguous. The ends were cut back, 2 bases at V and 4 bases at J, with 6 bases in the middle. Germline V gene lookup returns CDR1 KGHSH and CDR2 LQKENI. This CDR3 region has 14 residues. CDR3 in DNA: TGTGCCAGCTCACCATCCGGGTATAATTCACCCCTCCACTTT. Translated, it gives CASSPSGYNSPLHF.

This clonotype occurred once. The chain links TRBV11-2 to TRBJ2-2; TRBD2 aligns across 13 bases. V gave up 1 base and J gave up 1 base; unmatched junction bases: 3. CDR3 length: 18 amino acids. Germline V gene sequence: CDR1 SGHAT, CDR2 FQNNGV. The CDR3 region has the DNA TGTGCCAGCAGCTTAGGGACTAGCGGGGGATTGAACACCGGGGAGCTGTTTTTT. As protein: CASSLGTSGGLNTGELFF.

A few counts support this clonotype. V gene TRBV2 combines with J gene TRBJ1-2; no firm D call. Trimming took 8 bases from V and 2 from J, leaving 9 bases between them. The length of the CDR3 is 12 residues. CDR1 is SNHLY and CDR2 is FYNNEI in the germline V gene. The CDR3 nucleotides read TGTGCCAGCGGTGGAGCCAACTATGGCTACACCTTC. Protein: CASGGANYGYTF.

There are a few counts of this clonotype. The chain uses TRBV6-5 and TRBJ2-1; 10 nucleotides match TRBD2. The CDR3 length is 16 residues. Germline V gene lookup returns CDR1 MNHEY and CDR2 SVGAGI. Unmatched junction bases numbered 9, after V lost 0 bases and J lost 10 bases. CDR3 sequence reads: CASSYSSSGGQREQFF. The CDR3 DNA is TGTGCCAGCAGTTACTCGTCTAGCGGGGGACAAAGGGAGCAGTTCTTC.

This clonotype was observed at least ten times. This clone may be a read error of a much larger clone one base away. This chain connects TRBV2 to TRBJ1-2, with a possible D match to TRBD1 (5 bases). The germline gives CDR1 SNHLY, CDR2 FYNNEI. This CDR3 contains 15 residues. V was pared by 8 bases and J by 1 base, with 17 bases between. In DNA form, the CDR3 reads TGTGCCAGCCGTCTCAGGACATTCCTTAACTATGGCTACACCTTC. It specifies CASRLRTFLNYGYTF.

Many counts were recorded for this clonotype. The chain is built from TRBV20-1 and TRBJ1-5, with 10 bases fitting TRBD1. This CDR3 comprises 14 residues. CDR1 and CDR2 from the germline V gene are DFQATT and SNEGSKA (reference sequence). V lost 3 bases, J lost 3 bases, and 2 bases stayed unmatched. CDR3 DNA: TGCAGTGCTAGGGGGACAGGGGACAATCAGCCCCAGCATTTT. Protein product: CSARGTGDNQPQHF.

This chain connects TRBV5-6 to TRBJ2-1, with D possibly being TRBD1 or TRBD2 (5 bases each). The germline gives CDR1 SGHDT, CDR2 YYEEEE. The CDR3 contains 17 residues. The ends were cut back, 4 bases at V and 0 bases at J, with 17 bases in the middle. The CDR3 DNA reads TGTGCCAGCAGCGGTAGGGGCGGGTTCCCCTCCTACAATGAGCAGTTCTTC. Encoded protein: CASSGRGGFPSYNEQFF.

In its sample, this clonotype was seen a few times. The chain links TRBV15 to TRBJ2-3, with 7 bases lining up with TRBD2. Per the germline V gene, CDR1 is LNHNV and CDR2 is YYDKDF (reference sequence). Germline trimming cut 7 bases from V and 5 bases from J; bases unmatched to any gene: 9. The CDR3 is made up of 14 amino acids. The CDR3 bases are TGTGCCACCACCTCTAGACTAGCCCAAGATACGCAGTATTTT. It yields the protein CATTSRLAQDTQYF.

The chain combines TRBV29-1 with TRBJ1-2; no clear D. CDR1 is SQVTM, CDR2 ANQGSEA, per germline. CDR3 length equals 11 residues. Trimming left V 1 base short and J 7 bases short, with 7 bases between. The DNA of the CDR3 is TGCAGCGTTGAAGTACTGATTGGCTACACCTTC. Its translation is CSVEVLIGYTF.

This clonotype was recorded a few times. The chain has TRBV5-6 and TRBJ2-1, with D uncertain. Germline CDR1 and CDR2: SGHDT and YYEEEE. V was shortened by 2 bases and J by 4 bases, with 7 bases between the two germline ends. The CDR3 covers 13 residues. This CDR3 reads CASSFGNYNEQFF. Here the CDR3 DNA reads TGTGCCAGCAGCTTTGGGAATTACAATGAGCAGTTCTTC. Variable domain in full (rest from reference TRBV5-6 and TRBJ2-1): DAGVTQSPTHLIKTRGQQVTLRCSPKSGHDTVSWYQQALGQGPQFIFQYYEEEERQRGNFPDRFSGHQFPNYSSELNVNALLLGDSALYLCASSFGNYNEQFFGPGTRLTVL.

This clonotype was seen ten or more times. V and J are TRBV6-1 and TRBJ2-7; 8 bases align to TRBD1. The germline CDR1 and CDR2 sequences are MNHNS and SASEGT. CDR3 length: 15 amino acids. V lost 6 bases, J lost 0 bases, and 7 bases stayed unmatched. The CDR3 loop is CASSAGQGSSYEQYF. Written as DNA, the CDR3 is TGTGCCAGCAGCGCAGGACAGGGCAGCTCCTACGAGCAGTACTTC.

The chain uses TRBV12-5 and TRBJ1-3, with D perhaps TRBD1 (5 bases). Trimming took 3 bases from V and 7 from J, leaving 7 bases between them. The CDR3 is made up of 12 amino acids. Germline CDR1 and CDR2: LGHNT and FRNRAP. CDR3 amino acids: CASGFGGNTIYF. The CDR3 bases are TGTGCTAGTGGTTTCGGGGGGAACACCATATATTTT.

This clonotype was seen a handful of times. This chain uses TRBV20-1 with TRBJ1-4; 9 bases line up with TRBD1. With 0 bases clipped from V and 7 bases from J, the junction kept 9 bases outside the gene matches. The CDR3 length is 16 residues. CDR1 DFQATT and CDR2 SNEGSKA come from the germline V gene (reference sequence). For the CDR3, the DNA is TGCAGTGCTAGAGATCGGGAGACAGGGGGATTTGAAAAACTGTTTTTT. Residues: CSARDRETGGFEKLFF.

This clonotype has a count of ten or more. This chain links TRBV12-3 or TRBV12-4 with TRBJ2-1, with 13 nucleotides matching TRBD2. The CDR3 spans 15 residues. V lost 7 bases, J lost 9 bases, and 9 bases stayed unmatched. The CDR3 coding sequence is TGTGCCAGCACCCTACTAGCGGGGGGGCTGGGTGAGCAGTTCTTC. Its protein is CASTLLAGGLGEQFF.

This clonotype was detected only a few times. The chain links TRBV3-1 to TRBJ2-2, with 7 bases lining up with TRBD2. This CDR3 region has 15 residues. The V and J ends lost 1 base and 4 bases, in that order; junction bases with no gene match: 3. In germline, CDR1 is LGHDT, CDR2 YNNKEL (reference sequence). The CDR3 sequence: CASSQVGGSTGELFF. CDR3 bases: TGTGCCAGCAGCCAAGTGGGGGGGAGCACCGGGGAGCTGTTTTTT.

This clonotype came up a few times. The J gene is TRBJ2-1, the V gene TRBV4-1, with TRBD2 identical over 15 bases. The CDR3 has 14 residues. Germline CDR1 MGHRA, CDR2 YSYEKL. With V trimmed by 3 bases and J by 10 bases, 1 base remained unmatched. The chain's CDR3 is CASSQGTSGGEQFF. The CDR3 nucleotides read TGCGCCAGCAGCCAGGGGACTAGCGGGGGGGAGCAGTTCTTC.

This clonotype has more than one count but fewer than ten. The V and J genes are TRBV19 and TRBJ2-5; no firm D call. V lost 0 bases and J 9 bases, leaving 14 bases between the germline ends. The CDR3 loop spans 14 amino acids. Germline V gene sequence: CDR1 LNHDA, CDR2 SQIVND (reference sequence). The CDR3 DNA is TGTGCCAGTAGTATAGATCTGGGCAGGCAGGCCCAGTACTTC. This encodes CASSIDLGRQAQYF.

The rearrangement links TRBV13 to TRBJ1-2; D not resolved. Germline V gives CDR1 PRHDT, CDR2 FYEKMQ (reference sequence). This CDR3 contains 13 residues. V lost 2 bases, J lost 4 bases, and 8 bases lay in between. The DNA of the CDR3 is TGTGCCAGCAGCTTACCAGGCCGCTATGGCTACACCTTC. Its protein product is CASSLPGRYGYTF.

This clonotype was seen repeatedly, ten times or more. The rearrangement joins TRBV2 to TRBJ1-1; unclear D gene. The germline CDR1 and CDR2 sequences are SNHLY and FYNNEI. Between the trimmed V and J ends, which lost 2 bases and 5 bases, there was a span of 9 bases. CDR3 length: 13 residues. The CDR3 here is CASSEQAGTEAFF. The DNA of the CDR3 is TGTGCCAGCAGTGAACAGGCCGGGACTGAAGCTTTCTTT. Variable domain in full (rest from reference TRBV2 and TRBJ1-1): EPEVTQTPSHQVTQMGQEVILRCVPISNHLYFYWYRQILGQKVEFLVSFYNNEISEKSEIFDDQFSVERPDGSNFTLKIRSTKLEDSAMYFCASSEQAGTEAFFGQGTRLTVV.

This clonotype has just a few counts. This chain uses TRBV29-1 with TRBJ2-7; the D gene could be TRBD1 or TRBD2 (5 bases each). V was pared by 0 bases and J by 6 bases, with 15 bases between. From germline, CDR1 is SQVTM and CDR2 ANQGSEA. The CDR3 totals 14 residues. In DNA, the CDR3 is TGCAGCGTTGAAGATCTGGGGACGAAAAGCGAGCAGTACTTC. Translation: CSVEDLGTKSEQYF.

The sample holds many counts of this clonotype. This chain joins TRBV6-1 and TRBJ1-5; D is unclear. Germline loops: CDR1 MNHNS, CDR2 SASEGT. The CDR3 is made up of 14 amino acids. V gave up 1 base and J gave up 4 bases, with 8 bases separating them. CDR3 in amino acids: CASSEGTVNQPQHF. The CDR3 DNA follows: TGTGCCAGCAGTGAAGGTACGGTGAATCAGCCCCAGCATTTT.

As DNA, the CDR3 is TGTGCCAGTAGGGTCCGTTTATGGCGGGGGGTGACCGGGGAGCTGTTTTTT. Amino acid sequence: CASRVRLWRGVTGELFF. The rearrangement links TRBV19 to TRBJ2-2, with 8 nucleotides matching TRBD2. Per germline, CDR1 LNHDA and CDR2 SQIVND (reference sequence). The CDR3 is made up of 17 amino acids. J lost 5 bases, V lost 6 bases, and 14 bases had no gene match.